This TCR beta chain was obtained from a study of cytomegalovirus exposure and HLA in healthy donors (dated by TCRdb to the late 2010s). Background for the entire study: An earlier analysis of approximately 640 of the donors reported 250 to 350 Gb of sequence data and some 120 million unique TCR beta sequences from about 200 million T cells. Donor age, sex, ethnicity and CMV serostatus were compiled together with the repertoire data. All discovery cohort repertoires had been generated on a single sequencing platform. On average, roughly 240,000 unique TCR beta nucleotide sequences were sequenced per donor among about 400 genotyped donors of the cohort, with roughly 18% of those sequences being non-productive. The study combined high-throughput TCR immunosequencing, statistical association of individual TCRs with disease status, and machine learning to predict cytomegalovirus infection status. Rather than using new phenotypic data, the later analysis identified candidate immune exposures from TCR beta sequences and from how often those sequences occurred across donors. A handful of DR-DQ haplotypes were handled as single units for association and clustering because linkage in the cohort was strong. An early release covering roughly 580 HLA-typed donors comprised about 320 gigabases of sequencing data and around 80 million unique TCR sequences. The study used immunosequencing to profile the T cell repertoires of 670 or so subjects and linked those repertoires to cytomegalovirus serostatus. HLA typing covered class I and class II loci at four-digit resolution. A later analysis re-examined previously published TCR beta repertoires from hundreds of donors and added high-resolution HLA genotyping to investigate patterns of TCR occurrence. Genome-wide SNP genotypes for about 65% of the roughly 700 donors were used in a later genetic analysis, which treated that subset as a discovery cohort. An earlier analysis of around 580 of the donors used high-throughput TCR beta sequencing to judge whether each TCR beta V gene segment behaved as functional or pseudogenic. Along with the roughly 610-subject first cohort, a separate validation cohort of over a hundred different subjects was used. Of the 398 genotyped donors, around 81% fell in the genetic ancestry cluster associated with self-reported Caucasian donors. The study aimed to test whether cataloging public T cell receptors could reveal signatures of past pathogen exposure. Typing coverage differed by locus: A, B, C, DRB1 and DQB1 were typed in about 620-640 donors, DQA1 in 500 to 550, DPA1 in 600 to 610, and DPB1 in just under 480.

CDR1 and CDR2 (SQVTM, ANQGSEA) derive from the germline V gene. Trimming removed 4 bases from V and 5 bases from J, leaving 15 bases between the germline ends. The CDR3 runs 13 residues from the cysteine to the phenylalanine. Only the CDR3 DNA is retained, 39 bases long and in frame from the first base. To prepare the library, the immunoSEQ multiplex PCR assay was applied. For the multiplex PCR, a mixture combining 60 forward primers for TCR Vbeta segments and 13 reverse primers for TCR Jbeta segments was used. Amplification of the CDR3 region of rearranged TCR beta genes was performed with a multiplex PCR assay on genomic DNA. Amplified TCR beta libraries were sequenced as 87-base-pair reads on the Illumina HiSeq System. As for the original processing: In a later analysis, 77 million or so unique TCR beta chains were counted across the roughly 610 repertoires, and roughly 10 million of these chains were shared by at least two donors. To remove PCR and sequencing errors, raw reads were error-corrected and collapsed into unique sequences using a nearest-neighbor algorithm that merged closely related sequences. Alignment of CDR3 sequences to IMGT reference sequences was used to assign V, D and J gene segments. For a sequence to be retained, at least a six-nucleotide match to both a V gene segment and a J gene segment was required. Rearrangements were called productive when the CDR3 lacked stop codons and stayed in frame with V and J; all others were non-productive. Following IMGT convention, CDR3 was defined as the stretch from the second conserved V-encoded cysteine to the conserved J-encoded phenylalanine. Sequences without an unambiguous match to a single V gene segment were excluded from the earlier analysis of several hundred of the donors. In an earlier analysis of approximately 590 of the donors, a V segment was called functional when productive rearrangements were above 56.7%, and segregating when the standard deviation between donors exceeded 5%. A statistical classification framework was built to diagnose cytomegalovirus status from the catalog of TCR beta chain sequences. In a later analysis, V and J genes were assigned by comparing TCR nucleotide sequences against IMGT/GENE-DB human TR gene sequences. In a later analysis, CDR3 sequences and most-parsimonious VDJ recombination scenarios were assigned using the TCRdist pipeline. In a later analysis, each TCR beta chain was defined by its CDR3 amino acid sequence together with its V-gene family, and reads lacking a unique V-gene family were excluded. In a later analysis, approximately 590 highly shared, low-generation-probability nucleotide sequences were removed to address suspected cross-contamination and a sequencing artifact. In a later analysis, a clonal expansion index for each public chain was calculated from normalized within-repertoire ranks of inferred template counts. In a later analysis, generation probabilities were computed with a VDJ recombination model fitted to out-of-frame rearrangements, and the resulting probabilities were checked against IGoR. In a later analysis, TCR-TCR, TCR-HLA and TCR-CMV co-occurrence was scored with hypergeometric tests, and a repertoire-size bias correction was applied to TCR pairs. False discovery rates were estimated in a later analysis by permuting HLA or CMV assignments 20 times. A later analysis grouped co-occurring TCRs with DBSCAN, adding TCRdist sequence similarity when clustering within HLA-allele-positive subsets. Co-occurrence clustering excluded repertoires with fewer than 30,000 or more than 120,000 public chains, plus five with anomalous nucleotide sharing. TCRdb provides this immuneACCESS table in a form limited to in-frame rearrangements. Some clones are lacking; in checked studies, under half of them reflect an unresolved V gene, and why the rest are absent is not known. V, J and clone size reflect that table, while D and trimming were determined from the DNA. This sample's table has entries for some 130,000 clones. The ten largest account for less than 2.5% of the sample.

Regarding this clone: The antigen it binds to is not known.

What the research found in general, with its limitations: In a later analysis, HLA-associated TCR beta chains were found to be more clonally expanded and to have lower generation probabilities than equally common non-associated chains. In this cohort, only TCR beta chains were sequenced, and detectable features were limited by the absence of alpha or paired-chain data. A further reported finding was that TCR beta sequences accurately predicted the HLA-A and HLA-B alleles for most subjects in the first cohort. It was suggested by the authors that the approach could potentially be generalized to other disease states and immunological phenotypes. A few of the identified cytomegalovirus-associated TCR beta chains were confirmed in vitro to be specific for cytomegalovirus antigens. A later analysis reported that several top co-occurrence clusters appeared linked to parvovirus B19, influenza, CMV and Epstein-Barr virus. According to a later genetic analysis, donors in an Asian-associated ancestry cluster had fewer N-insertions in productive TCRs than the approximately 670-donor mean. The earlier analysis of nearly 600 of the donors excluded 15 to 20 rarely observed V segments, including chromosome 9 orphons, because counts were too low. CMV serostatus was the only immune exposure information available for the cohort. Cytomegalovirus status was reported to be diagnosed by the classifier with high specificity and sensitivity in both the original and validation cohorts. Some IMGT-functional V segments, including TRBV6-2 and TRBV6-3, could not be told apart with the 87-base-pair reads, so those segments were excluded. At a false discovery rate of 0.05, a later analysis linked 15,000 to 20,000 TCR beta sequences to specific HLA alleles. According to a later analysis, most CMV-associated TCR beta chains appeared to be HLA-restricted, and the HLA associations seemed to be driven largely by CMV exposure. Linkage disequilibrium might explain the correlated functional status among segregating V segments, but an unknown experimental factor could not be ruled out. Across donors, most TCR sequences were observed very rarely, whereas some public TCRs were present in many individuals. Because HLA typing was missing for some donors at each locus, association tests included only the typed subset. A later genetic analysis associated a missense DCLRE1C variant with V-gene and J-gene trimming of TCR beta chains, and an independent cohort replicated the association. Presence/absence analyses assumed roughly uniform sequencing depth across donors, an assumption that may not hold. A group of highly shared sequence variants was considered likely to be a technical artifact of the sequencing pipeline. When HLA alleles, especially DR and DQ, strongly co-occurred, TCR associations were difficult to assign to individual alleles. In an earlier analysis of more than 500 of the donors, most TCR beta V segments appeared in productive rearrangements about 90% or about 30% of the time, broadly matching IMGT annotations. A later analysis found that TCR association rates varied across HLA loci, with DRB1 alleles showing the most associated TCRs and HLA-C alleles the fewest. In the study, around 150 TCR beta chains were listed as associated with cytomegalovirus.

The cohort consisted of hundreds of healthy bone marrow donors. At the time of sampling, all cohort members were nominally healthy, though unrecorded immune exposures were likely present. The donor tested CMV seronegative and was one of the 352 seronegative cohort members. Each donor provided a peripheral blood sample, and peripheral blood mononuclear cells were used for TCR beta sequencing. The Qiagen DNeasy Blood Extraction Kit was used to extract genomic DNA from the blood cell samples. The source is a woman aged 60-75 years in good health and CMV-seronegative. The sequenced material came from PBMCs. This sequence uses TRBV29-1 and TRBJ2-7, with TRBD1 tentatively as D gene (6 bases match). The DNA sequence is given as TGCAGCGTTGCGGCAGGGGCGTCCAACGAGCAGTACTTC. Its coded protein is CSVAAGASNEQYF.